A selection of T cell receptor beta chains follows, all from one sample in a study of blood T cell repertoires in COVID-19. Only in-frame clones appear in the TCRdb table, and some are missing; sequencing was by immunoSEQ multiplex PCR. The sample records 53,000 or so clones, just over 85% being singletons. What was sequenced was peripheral blood. These receptors came from a man older than 75 with acute or convalescent COVID-19. The CDR3 runs from the conserved cysteine through the conserved F or W. The D gene is left open where the match is weak.

D,V,J,CDR3,DNA
-,TRBV5-5,TRBJ1-5,CASSWRGETNQPQHF,TGTGCCAGCAGCTGGCGGGGGGAAACCAATCAGCCCCAGCATTTT
TRBD1,TRBV27,TRBJ2-2,CASRRQGYTGELFF,TGTGCCAGCAGAAGACAGGGTTACACCGGGGAGCTGTTTTTT
TRBD1,TRBV24-1,TRBJ1-2,CATSDYRGDGYTF,TGTGCCACCAGTGATTACAGGGGAGATGGCTACACCTTC
-,TRBV15,TRBJ2-4,CATSREAGGAKNIQYF,TGTGCCACCAGCAGAGAAGCAGGGGGGGCCAAAAACATTCAGTACTTC
-,TRBV10-2,TRBJ1-6,CASSYRENNSPLHF,TGCGCCAGCAGTTACAGGGAAAATAATTCACCCCTCCACTTT
-,TRBV10-1,TRBJ2-1,CASSESRSSYNEQFF,TGCGCCAGCAGTGAGTCGAGATCTTCCTACAATGAGCAGTTCTTC
TRBD2,TRBV7-2,TRBJ2-1,CASSPARAGGLNEQFF,TGTGCCAGCAGCCCCGCCAGGGCGGGGGGACTGAATGAGCAGTTCTTC
-,TRBV11-2,TRBJ1-5,CASSLAGDGNQPQHF,TGTGCCAGCAGCCTCGCGGGGGATGGCAATCAGCCCCAGCATTTT
TRBD1,TRBV5-1,TRBJ1-1,CASSLAFGTGGRSTEAFF,TGCGCCAGCAGCTTGGCCTTTGGGACAGGGGGGAGGAGCACTGAAGCTTTCTTT
TRBD1,TRBV18,TRBJ2-5,CASSPVDRVKETQYF,TGTGCCAGCTCACCGGTTGACAGGGTAAAAGAGACCCAGTACTTC
-,TRBV6-5,TRBJ2-7,CASSPQPGYYEQYF,TGTGCCAGCAGTCCCCAGCCAGGGTACTACGAGCAGTACTTC
-,TRBV6-2/TRBV6-3,TRBJ1-2,CASSNAVLGISYGYTF,TGTGCCAGCAGTAATGCGGTGCTTGGCATCTCGTACGGCTACACCTTC
-,TRBV19,TRBJ1-1,CASSISGLNTEAFF,TGTGCCAGTAGTATTTCAGGTTTGAACACTGAAGCTTTCTTT
-,TRBV5-1,TRBJ2-1,CASSLTPYNEQFF,TGCGCCAGCAGCTTGACTCCATACAATGAGCAGTTCTTC
TRBD1,TRBV5-1,TRBJ2-7,CASSYGQGIYEQYF,TGCGCCAGCAGCTATGGACAGGGGATCTACGAGCAGTACTTC
TRBD1,TRBV7-6,TRBJ1-5,CASSLGQGYNQPQHF,TGTGCCAGCAGCTTAGGACAGGGATACAATCAGCCCCAGCATTTT
-,TRBV5-1,TRBJ1-3,CASSGGYGNTIYF,TGCGCCAGCAGCGGGGGGTATGGAAACACCATATATTTT
TRBD1,TRBV4-3,TRBJ1-3,CASSQGSNRGLSGNTIYF,TGCGCCAGCAGCCAAGGGTCAAACAGGGGGCTCTCTGGAAACACCATATATTTT
-,TRBV7-2,TRBJ1-2,CASSLESRQNYGYTF,TGTGCCAGCAGCTTAGAATCCAGACAAAACTATGGCTACACCTTC